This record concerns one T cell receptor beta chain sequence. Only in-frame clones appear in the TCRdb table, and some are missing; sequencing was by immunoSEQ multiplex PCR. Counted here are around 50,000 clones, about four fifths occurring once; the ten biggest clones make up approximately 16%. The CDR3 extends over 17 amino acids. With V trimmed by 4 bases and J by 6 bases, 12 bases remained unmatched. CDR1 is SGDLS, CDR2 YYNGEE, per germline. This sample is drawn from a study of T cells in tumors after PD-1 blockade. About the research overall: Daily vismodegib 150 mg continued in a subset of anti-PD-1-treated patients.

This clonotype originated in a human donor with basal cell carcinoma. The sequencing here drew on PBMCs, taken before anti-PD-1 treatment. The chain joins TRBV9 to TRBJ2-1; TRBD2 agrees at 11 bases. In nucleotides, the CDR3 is TGTGCCAGCAGCACTACGAAACTAGCGGGAGTGGGCAATGAGCAGTTCTTC. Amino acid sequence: CASSTTKLAGVGNEQFF. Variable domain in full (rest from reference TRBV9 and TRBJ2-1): DSGVTQTPKHLITATGQRVTLRCSPRSGDLSVYWYQQSLDQGLQFLIQYYNGEERAKGNILERFSAQQFPDLHSELNLSSLELGDSALYFCASSTTKLAGVGNEQFFGPGTRLTVL.